A selection of T cell receptor beta chains follows, all from one sample in a study of control samples from healthy donors and cancer patients. Repertoires were generated with immunoSEQ multiplex PCR, while TCRdb's copy carries only in-frame clones and drops some. The table records about 110,000 clones, about 89% of them present only once. The sample taken for sequencing was blood. The receptor source for this set is a woman in her forties or fifties in good health. Both conserved end residues are part of each CDR3. D genes are given only for firm matches. Rows give clone size only sometimes, using once, few, many, or a class for an expanded clone.

j_call v_call d_call clone_size cdr3_nt cdr3_aa
TRBJ1-6 TRBV19 - - TGTGCCAGTAGTCGGAAAGGCGGGATTGGGAATTCACCCCTCCACTTT CASSRKGGIGNSPLHF
TRBJ1-2 TRBV13 - - TGTGCCAGCAGCTTAAGACTTTACAGGGAAGGAAACTATGGCTACACCTTC CASSLRLYREGNYGYTF
TRBJ2-2 TRBV4-1 TRBD2 - TGCGCCAGCAGCTTCGAAACTTTTAGAGCGGGAGGGATGAACACCGGGGAGCTGTTTTTT CASSFETFRAGGMNTGELFF
TRBJ1-6 TRBV7-8 - - TGTGCCAGCAGCTTAACAGGTTTCAATTCACCCCTCCACTTT CASSLTGFNSPLHF
TRBJ1-1 TRBV19 - - TGTGCCAGTAGTACTACAACGAACACTGAAGCTTTCTTT CASSTTTNTEAFF
TRBJ1-3 TRBV4-3 - few TGCGCCAGCAGCCATGCGGACGGATACTCTGGAAACACCATATATTTT CASSHADGYSGNTIYF
TRBJ1-1 TRBV6-6 - - TGTGCCAGCAGTTACTCTACAGTTAACACTGAAGCTTTCTTT CASSYSTVNTEAFF
TRBJ1-1 TRBV19 - - TGTGCCAGTAGTGAGTCAGGGACGGAGTGGATGAACACTGAAGCTTTCTTT CASSESGTEWMNTEAFF
TRBJ1-5 TRBV5-1 - once TGCGCCAGTCACAATCAGCCCCAGCATTTT CASHNQPQHF
TRBJ2-2 TRBV7-6 TRBD2 once TGTGCCAGCAGCAAACAGACGGGGGGGCAAGGCGGGGAGCTGTTTTTT CASSKQTGGQGGELFF
TRBJ1-1 TRBV11-1 - - TGTGCCAGCAGCTTCAGTCGGGACTACCCCGGTGAAGCTTTCTTT CASSFSRDYPGEAFF
TRBJ1-6 TRBV5-6 TRBD1 - TGTGCCAGCAGCTTGTTGGGGCAGGGGGATAGCCCCCTCCACTTT CASSLLGQGDSPLHF
TRBJ2-6 TRBV2 - - TGTGCCAGCAGTGAAGCCCTCCTGGCTGGGGCCAACGTCCTGACTTTC CASSEALLAGANVLTF
TRBJ1-5 TRBV29-1 - - TGCAGCGCCGGCAGGGATAGCAATCAGCCCCAGCATTTT CSAGRDSNQPQHF
TRBJ2-7 TRBV29-1 - - TGCAGCGCCCGGAGGGTAGAGGGGACGAGCGAGCAGTACTTC CSARRVEGTSEQYF
TRBJ1-5 TRBV6-2/TRBV6-3 - - TGTGCCAGCAGTTACGTAGCTGTGGGGAGTCAGCCCCAGCATTTT CASSYVAVGSQPQHF
TRBJ2-2 TRBV4-3 - - TGCGCCAGCACGGATTTCGACACCGGGGAGCTGTTTTTT CASTDFDTGELFF
TRBJ1-1 TRBV29-1 - - TGCAGCGTATCCCAGGGTTTCTTT CSVSQGFF
TRBJ1-6 TRBV7-9 - - TGTGCCAGCAGCCGTCAGGGTGCACCCCTCCACTTT CASSRQGAPLHF
TRBJ2-2 TRBV3-1/TRBV3-2 TRBD2 - TGTGCCAGCAGCCATTTAAAGGGACTAGCGGGAAAGGGTAACACCGGGGAGCTGTTTTTT CASSHLKGLAGKGNTGELFF
TRBJ1-2 TRBV14 - - TGTGCCAGCAGCCAAGTCGGACAGATATATGGTGGCTACACCTTC CASSQVGQIYGGYTF
TRBJ2-3 TRBV5-1 - - TGCGCCAGCAGGGTCCCAGGAGGCACAGATACGCAGTATTTT CASRVPGGTDTQYF
TRBJ1-6 TRBV3-1/TRBV3-2 TRBD1 - TGTGCCAGCAGCCAAGATCTGTTGGACAGGGTATCCCCCCTCCACTTT CASSQDLLDRVSPLHF
TRBJ1-6 TRBV5-6 - - TGTGCCAGCAGCCGGAGACAGAGGAGTATAGGTTCACCCCTCCACTTT CASSRRQRSIGSPLHF
TRBJ2-1 TRBV5-1 TRBD2 - TGCGCCAGCAGCCCGGCTAGCGGGGGAACCTACAATGAGCAGTTCTTC CASSPASGGTYNEQFF
TRBJ2-7 TRBV4-2 TRBD2 - TGTGCCAGCAGCCACCCAGGAGTAGCGGGGGGCCGACAGGGGCAGTACTTC CASSHPGVAGGRQGQYF
TRBJ1-6 TRBV12-3/TRBV12-4 - - TGTGCCAGCAGTTTTTCCGTACAGACTCTCCACTTT CASSFSVQTLHF
TRBJ2-7 TRBV3-1/TRBV3-2 - - TGTGCCAGCAGCCGACCGGGACTCACGATCGAGCAGTACTTC CASSRPGLTIEQYF
TRBJ1-2 TRBV6-1 - - TGTGCCAGCAGTGACCCCAGAGGGAATGGCTACACCTTC CASSDPRGNGYTF
TRBJ2-7 TRBV12-3/TRBV12-4 - - TGTGCCAGCAGTTTGAGGCGATTCGAGCAGTACTTC CASSLRRFEQYF
TRBJ2-1 TRBV20-1 - - TGCAGTGCTAGAGGGGGTGCCGGGCAGTTCTTC CSARGGAGQFF
TRBJ1-6 TRBV15 - few TGTGCCACCAGCAGAGAGGGACGTGGCACCCCTCCACACTTT CATSREGRGTPPHF
TRBJ2-5 TRBV20-1 - - TGCAGTGCTGTAATTCAAGAGACCCAGTACTTC CSAVIQETQYF
TRBJ2-3 TRBV3-1/TRBV3-2 TRBD1 once TGTGCCAGCAGCCAAGCCAGGGGGCTAAGCACAGATACGCAGTATTTT CASSQARGLSTDTQYF
TRBJ1-1 TRBV19 - - TGTGCCAGTAGAGGGGGGAGCACTGAAGCTTTCTTT CASRGGSTEAFF
TRBJ2-7 TRBV9 - - TGTGCCAGCAGCGTAGACCTGGCTTCCGCAGCCTACGAGCAGTACTTC CASSVDLASAAYEQYF
TRBJ1-1 TRBV7-9 - few TGTGCCAGCAGCTCCTCTTTGGTGAACACTGAAGCTTTCTTT CASSSSLVNTEAFF
TRBJ1-1 TRBV30 TRBD1 - TGTGCCTGGAGTGTACGGAACAGGGGGGACACTGAAGCTTTCTTT CAWSVRNRGDTEAFF
TRBJ2-3 TRBV27 - - TGTGCCACTGCGTTAGATACGCAGTATTTT CATALDTQYF
TRBJ2-2 TRBV24-1 - - TGTGCCACCAGTGATTCTACAGGGCACACCGGGGAGCTGTTTTTT CATSDSTGHTGELFF
TRBJ1-2 TRBV5-4 - - TGTGCCAGCAGCTTAGGGGCGGGACGCAGCATTAACTATGGCTACACCTTC CASSLGAGRSINYGYTF
TRBJ1-1 TRBV7-9 - - TGTGCCAGCAGCTTAGATGTTAGATCCCAAGCTTTCTTT CASSLDVRSQAFF
TRBJ2-1 TRBV12-5 - - TGTGCTAGTGGTTTGGGCGGGCCCCCTGTACGGAATGAGCAGTTCTTC CASGLGGPPVRNEQFF
TRBJ1-5 TRBV24-1 - - TGTGCCACCAGTGAAGGGACCTATAGCAATCAGCCCCAGCATTTT CATSEGTYSNQPQHF
TRBJ1-3 TRBV10-3 - - TGTGCCATCAGTGGGACACAGGGATCGGGAAACACCATATATTTT CAISGTQGSGNTIYF
TRBJ2-1 TRBV7-3 TRBD2 once TGTGCCAGCAGCTTATATCTAGCGGCCGCAAATGAGCAGTTCTTC CASSLYLAAANEQFF